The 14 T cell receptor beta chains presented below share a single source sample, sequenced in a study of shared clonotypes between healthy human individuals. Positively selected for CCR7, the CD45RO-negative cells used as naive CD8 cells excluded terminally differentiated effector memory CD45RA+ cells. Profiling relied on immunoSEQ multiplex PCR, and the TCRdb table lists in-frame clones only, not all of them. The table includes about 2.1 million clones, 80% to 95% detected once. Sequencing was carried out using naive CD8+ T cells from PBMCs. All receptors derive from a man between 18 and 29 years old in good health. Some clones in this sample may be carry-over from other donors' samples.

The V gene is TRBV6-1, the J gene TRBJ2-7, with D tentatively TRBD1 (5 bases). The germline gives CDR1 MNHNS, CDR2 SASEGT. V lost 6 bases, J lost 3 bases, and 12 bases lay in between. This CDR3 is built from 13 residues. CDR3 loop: CASRKDNNYEQYF. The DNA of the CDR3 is TGTGCCAGCAGGAAGGACAACAACTACGAGCAGTACTTC.

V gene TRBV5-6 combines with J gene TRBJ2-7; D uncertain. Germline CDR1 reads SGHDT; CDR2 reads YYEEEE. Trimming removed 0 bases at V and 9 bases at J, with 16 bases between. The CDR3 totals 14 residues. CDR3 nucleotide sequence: TGTGCCAGCAGCTTGGGGGAAACTCCTAAGGGGCAGTACTTC. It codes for CASSLGETPKGQYF.

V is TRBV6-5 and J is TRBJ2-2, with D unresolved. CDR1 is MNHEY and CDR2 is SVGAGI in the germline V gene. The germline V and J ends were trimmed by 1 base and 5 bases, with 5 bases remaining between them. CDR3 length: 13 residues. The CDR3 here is CASSYLQTGELFF. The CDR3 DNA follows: TGTGCCAGCAGTTACTTACAGACCGGGGAGCTGTTTTTT.

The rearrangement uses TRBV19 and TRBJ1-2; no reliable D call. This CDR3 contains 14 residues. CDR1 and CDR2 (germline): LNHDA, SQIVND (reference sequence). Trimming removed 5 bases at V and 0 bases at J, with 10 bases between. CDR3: CASSPKNSNYGYTF. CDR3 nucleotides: TGTGCCAGTAGTCCTAAGAATTCTAACTATGGCTACACCTTC.

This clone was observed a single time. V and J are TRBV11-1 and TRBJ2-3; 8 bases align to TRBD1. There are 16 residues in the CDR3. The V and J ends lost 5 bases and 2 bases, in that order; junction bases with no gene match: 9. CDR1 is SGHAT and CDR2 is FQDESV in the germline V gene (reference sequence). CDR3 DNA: TGTGCCAGCAGCCACGAGTCGGACAGGGCCACAGATACGCAGTATTTT. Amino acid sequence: CASSHESDRATDTQYF.

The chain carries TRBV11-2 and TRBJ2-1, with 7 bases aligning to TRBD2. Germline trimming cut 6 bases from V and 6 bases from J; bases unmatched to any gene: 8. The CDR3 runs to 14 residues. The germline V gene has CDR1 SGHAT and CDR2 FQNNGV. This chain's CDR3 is CASRTGGVRNEQFF. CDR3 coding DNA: TGTGCCAGCAGGACGGGGGGTGTGCGCAATGAGCAGTTCTTC.

This chain's CDR3 is CASSDYQNTGELFF. CDR3 nucleotides: TGTGCCAGCAGTGATTACCAAAACACCGGGGAGCTGTTTTTT. The chain employs TRBV2 and TRBJ2-2; D ambiguous. The V end was cut by 3 bases, the J end by 2 bases, with 7 bases between. This CDR3 region has 14 residues. In germline, CDR1 is SNHLY, CDR2 FYNNEI.

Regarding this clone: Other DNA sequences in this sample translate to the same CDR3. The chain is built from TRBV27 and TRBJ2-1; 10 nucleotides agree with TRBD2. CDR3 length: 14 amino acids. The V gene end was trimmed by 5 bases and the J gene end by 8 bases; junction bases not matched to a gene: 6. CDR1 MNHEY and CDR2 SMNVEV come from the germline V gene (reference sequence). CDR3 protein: CASSPGLATHEQFF. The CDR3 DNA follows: TGTGCCAGCAGTCCGGGACTAGCGACCCATGAGCAGTTCTTC.

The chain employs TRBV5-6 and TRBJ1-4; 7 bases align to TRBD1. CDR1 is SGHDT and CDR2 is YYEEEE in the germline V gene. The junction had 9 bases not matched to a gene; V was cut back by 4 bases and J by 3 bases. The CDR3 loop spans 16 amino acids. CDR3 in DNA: TGTGCCAGCAGCGAGACAGGGATCGGGGCTAATGAAAAACTGTTTTTT. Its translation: CASSETGIGANEKLFF. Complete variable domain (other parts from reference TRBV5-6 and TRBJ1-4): DAGVTQSPTHLIKTRGQQVTLRCSPKSGHDTVSWYQQALGQGPQFIFQYYEEEERQRGNFPDRFSGHQFPNYSSELNVNALLLGDSALYLCASSETGIGANEKLFFGSGTQLSVL.

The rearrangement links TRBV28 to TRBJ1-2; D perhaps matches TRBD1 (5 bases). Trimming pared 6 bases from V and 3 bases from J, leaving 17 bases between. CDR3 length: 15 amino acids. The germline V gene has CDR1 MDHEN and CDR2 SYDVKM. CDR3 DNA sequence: TGTGCCAGCAGCCCTTTAGGGGAATCGTACTATGGCTACACCTTC. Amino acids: CASSPLGESYYGYTF.

CDR3 in DNA: TGCGCCAGCAGCCAAGATCTTCCCAGGGACGGGCAGCCCCAGCATTTT. This gives the protein CASSQDLPRDGQPQHF. V usage is TRBV4-3 and J usage is TRBJ1-5, with TRBD1 as a possible D gene (5 bases). Germline CDR1 LGHNA, CDR2 YSLEER. Trimming pared 0 bases from V and 7 bases from J, leaving 16 bases between. The CDR3 consists of 16 residues.

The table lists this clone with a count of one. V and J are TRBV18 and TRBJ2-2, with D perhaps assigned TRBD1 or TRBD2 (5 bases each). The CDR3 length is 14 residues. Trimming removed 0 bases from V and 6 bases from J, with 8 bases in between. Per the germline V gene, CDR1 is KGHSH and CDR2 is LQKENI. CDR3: CASSPPRGAGELFF. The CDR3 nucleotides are TGTGCCAGCTCACCACCGAGGGGAGCCGGGGAGCTGTTTTTT.

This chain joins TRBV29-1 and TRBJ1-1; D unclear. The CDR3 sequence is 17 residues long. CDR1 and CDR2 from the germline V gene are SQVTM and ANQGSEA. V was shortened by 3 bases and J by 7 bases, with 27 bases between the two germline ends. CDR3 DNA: TGCAGCGTTGAGAGATTTAAAGGGCAGGCGCCACCGGGTGAAGCTTTCTTT. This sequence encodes CSVERFKGQAPPGEAFF.

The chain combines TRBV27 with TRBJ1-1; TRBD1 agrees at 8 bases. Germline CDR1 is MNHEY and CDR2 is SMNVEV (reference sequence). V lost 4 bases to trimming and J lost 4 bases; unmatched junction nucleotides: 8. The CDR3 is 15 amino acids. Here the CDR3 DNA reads TGTGCCAGCAGTTCGTTGGACAGGGTTGGCACTGAAGCTTTCTTT. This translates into CASSSLDRVGTEAFF.